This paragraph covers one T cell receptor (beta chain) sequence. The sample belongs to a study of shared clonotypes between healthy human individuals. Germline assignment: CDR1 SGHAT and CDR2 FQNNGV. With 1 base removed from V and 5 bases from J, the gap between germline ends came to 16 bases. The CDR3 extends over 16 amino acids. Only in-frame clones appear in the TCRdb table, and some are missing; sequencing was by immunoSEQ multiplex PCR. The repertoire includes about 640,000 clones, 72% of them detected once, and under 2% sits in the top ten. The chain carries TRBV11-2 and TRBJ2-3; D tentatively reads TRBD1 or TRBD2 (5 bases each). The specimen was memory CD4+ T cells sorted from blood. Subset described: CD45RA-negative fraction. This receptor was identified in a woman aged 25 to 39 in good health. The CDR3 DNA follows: TGTGCCAGCAGCTTAGGCCCGGGGCCCCAGGGAGATACGCAGTATTTT. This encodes CASSLGPGPQGDTQYF. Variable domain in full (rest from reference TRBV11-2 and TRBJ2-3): EAGVAQSPRYKIIEKRQSVAFWCNPISGHATLYWYQQILGQGPKLLIQFQNNGVVDDSQLPKDRFSAERLKGVDSTLKIQPAKLEDSAVYLCASSLGPGPQGDTQYFGPGTRLTVL.